A selection of T cell receptor beta chains follows, all from one sample in a study of blood T cells in healthy people across ages. TCRdb analysed the 5' RACE reads with MiXCR anew, one entry per CDR3 protein. The sample holds about 570,000 distinct CDR3 sequences, 25% to 30% seen once. Sequences were obtained from blood. The receptors shown here come from a woman in her 70s in good health. Each CDR3 is given with its conserved first and last residue. A D gene is named only where the DNA matches it firmly. Clone size appears in some rows only: once, few, many, or a class for an expanded clone.

clone_size	v_call	cdr3_length	j_call	d_call	cdr3_nt	cdr3_aa
NA	TRBV20-1	12	TRBJ1-5	NA	TGCAGTGCTAGAAGAGGGGGTCAGCCCCAGCATTTT	CSARRGGQPQHF
NA	TRBV4-1	18	TRBJ2-7	NA	TGCGCCAGCAGCCAATTCGCCCAGGGGGACCGGGGGTACTACGAGCAGTACTTC	CASSQFAQGDRGYYEQYF
once	TRBV12-3/TRBV12-4	14	TRBJ2-1	NA	TGTGCCAGCAGTTTATATTCCCACGTCGCGGGGATTGACTTC	CASSLYSHVAGIDF
NA	TRBV7-9	14	TRBJ1-1	TRBD1	TGTGCCAGCAGCTTAGAGGGTGGGACAGGGAGAGCTTTCTTT	CASSLEGGTGRAFF
NA	TRBV11-1	13	TRBJ1-4	NA	TGTGCCAGCAGCTCCTTTACCCGTGAAAAACTGTTTTTT	CASSSFTREKLFF
few	TRBV6-5	13	TRBJ1-1	NA	TGTGCCAGCAGGCTGACAGTAAACACTGAAGCTTTCTTT	CASRLTVNTEAFF
NA	TRBV27	17	TRBJ2-3	TRBD2	TGTGCCAGCAGTTTAATTGGACCGGGACTAGCCCGGGATACGCAGTATTTT	CASSLIGPGLARDTQYF
NA	TRBV20-1	15	TRBJ2-3	NA	TGCAGTGCTAGAGCCCCCCTTTTTGGCACAGATACGCAGTATTTT	CSARAPLFGTDTQYF
NA	TRBV7-2	15	TRBJ1-4	NA	TGTGCCAGCAGCCCTCAGGGGCTGGCCGGGGAAAAACTGTTTTTT	CASSPQGLAGEKLFF
NA	TRBV4-3	17	TRBJ1-3	TRBD1	TGCGCCAGCAGCCAAGATAAGAGGGGGCGCGTTGGAAACACCATATATTTT	CASSQDKRGRVGNTIYF
NA	TRBV20-1	13	TRBJ2-1	NA	TGCAGTGCGAAGACTGCCGGGGGAGGTGAGCAGTTCTTC	CSAKTAGGGEQFF
NA	TRBV9	17	TRBJ2-1	NA	TGTGCCAGCAGCCCGAAAGAGGGGGGCGTTTATTACAATGAGCAGTTCTTC	CASSPKEGGVYYNEQFF
few	TRBV7-2	16	TRBJ1-2	TRBD1	TGTGCCAGCAGCTCGGCATCCGGGACAGGGAGCCGTGGCTACACCTTC	CASSSASGTGSRGYTF
NA	TRBV20-1	14	TRBJ2-1	TRBD2	TGCAGTGCTAGAAAGGCGGGGGTGTACAATGAGCAGTTCTTC	CSARKAGVYNEQFF
NA	TRBV3-1	15	TRBJ2-2	TRBD2	TGTGCCAGCAGCCAAGTCGGGGGGTACACCGGGAAGCTGTTTTTT	CASSQVGGYTGKLFF
few	TRBV12-3/TRBV12-4	15	TRBJ1-2	NA	TGTGCCAGCAGTTTAGGAGGGAAGAGACTTAATGGCTACACCTTC	CASSLGGKRLNGYTF
NA	TRBV5-1	18	TRBJ2-2	TRBD1	TGCGCCAGCAGCTTGCACACGGGACAGACTCTGAACACCGGGGAGCTGTTTTTT	CASSLHTGQTLNTGELFF
few	TRBV29-1	14	TRBJ2-7	TRBD1	TGCAGCGTTCTACCGGGACAGGGCTCCTACGAGCAGTACTTC	CSVLPGQGSYEQYF
many	TRBV4-3	12	TRBJ2-5	NA	TGTGCCAGCAGCCAAGATCGGGAGACCCAGTACTTC	CASSQDRETQYF
NA	TRBV6-6	12	TRBJ1-4	NA	TGTGCCAGCTCCAGTCTTTCCGAAAAACTGTTTTTT	CASSSLSEKLFF
few	TRBV2	14	TRBJ2-7	NA	TGTGCCAGCGGTCCGGGTTTCCGTGTCACTAGAAAGTACTTC	CASGPGFRVTRKYF
few	TRBV29-1	13	TRBJ2-5	NA	TGCAGCGTTGAATCTGGGGGGCTCGAGACCCAGTACTTC	CSVESGGLETQYF
NA	TRBV6-2/TRBV6-3	16	TRBJ2-5	TRBD2	TGTGCCAGCAGTTACTCGAAAGGCGGGACTAAAGAGACCCAGTACTTC	CASSYSKGGTKETQYF
NA	TRBV7-8	14	TRBJ2-7	TRBD1	TGTGCCAGCAGCTTAGGGGACAGGGACTACGAGCAGTACTTC	CASSLGDRDYEQYF
few	TRBV20-1	12	TRBJ1-2	NA	TGCAGTGCTACCCAGGCTTTCTATGGCTACACCTTC	CSATQAFYGYTF
many	TRBV6-5	16	TRBJ2-1	NA	TGTGCCAGCAGTTTTTCCCGGATTAGGGGTTTCGATGAGCAGTTCTTC	CASSFSRIRGFDEQFF
NA	TRBV9	15	TRBJ2-1	NA	TGTGCCAGCAGTGTTACAGGTCAGGAGGGGAATGAGCAGTTCTTC	CASSVTGQEGNEQFF
NA	TRBV6-1	13	TRBJ2-7	NA	TGTGCCACCTACAGGGTTAAATCGTCCGAGCAGTACTTC	CATYRVKSSEQYF
NA	TRBV11-3	15	TRBJ2-7	NA	TGTGCCAGCAGCTTAGATCCGCAGTGGACCTACGAGCAGTACTTC	CASSLDPQWTYEQYF
NA	TRBV7-6	13	TRBJ2-5	NA	TGTGCCAGCAGCCCGGGGTTCGGGGAGACCCAGTACTTC	CASSPGFGETQYF
NA	TRBV20-1	14	TRBJ1-2	TRBD1	TGCAGTGCTAGAGATCGTCAACAGGGGAATGGCTACACCTTC	CSARDRQQGNGYTF
NA	TRBV7-3	13	TRBJ2-1	NA	TGTGCCAGCAGCTTAAACCGAGACAATGAGCAGTTCTTC	CASSLNRDNEQFF